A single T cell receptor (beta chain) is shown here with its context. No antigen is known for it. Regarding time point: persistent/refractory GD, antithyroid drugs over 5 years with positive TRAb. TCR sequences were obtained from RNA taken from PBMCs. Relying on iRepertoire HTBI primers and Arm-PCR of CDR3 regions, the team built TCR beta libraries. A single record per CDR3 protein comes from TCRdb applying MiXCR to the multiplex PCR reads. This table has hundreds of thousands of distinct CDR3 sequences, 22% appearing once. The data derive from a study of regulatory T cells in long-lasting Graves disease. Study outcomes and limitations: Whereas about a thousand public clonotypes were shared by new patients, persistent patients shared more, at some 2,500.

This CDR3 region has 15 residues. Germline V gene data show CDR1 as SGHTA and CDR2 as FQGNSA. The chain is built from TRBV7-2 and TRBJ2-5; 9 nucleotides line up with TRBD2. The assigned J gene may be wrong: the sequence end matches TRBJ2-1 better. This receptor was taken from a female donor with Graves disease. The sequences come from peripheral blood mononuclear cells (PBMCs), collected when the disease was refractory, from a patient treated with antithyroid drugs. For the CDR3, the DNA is TGTGCCAGCAGCTTAGTGACTAGCGGAGGATATGAGCAGTTCTTC. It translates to CASSLVTSGGYEQFF.